This entry describes one T cell receptor (beta chain). The data originate from a study of blood T cell repertoires in COVID-19. Overall study: Spain, Italy and the United States supplied samples that represented acute and convalescent COVID-19. Nucleic acid was either cDNA or gDNA, and it came from T cells, B-cell-depleted T cells, or PBMCs.

Germline CDR1 and CDR2: MNHEY and SMNVEV (reference sequence). CDR3 length equals 14 residues. V trimming: 6 bases; J trimming: 9 bases; junction bases outside the gene matches: 7. Authors' methods: Reference gene primer amplification yielded estimated nucleated cell counts. Only in-frame clones appear in the TCRdb table, and some are missing; sequencing was by immunoSEQ multiplex PCR. V, J and clone size are taken as reported in that table, and D and trimming were inferred from the DNA itself. The sample includes 250,000 to 300,000 clones, approximately 91% of them seen just once. The TCR was taken from a woman aged 40 to 50 who had recovered from COVID-19. V is TRBV27 and J is TRBJ2-1, with 11 bases fitting TRBD2. The sequenced material came from peripheral blood. The CDR3 sequence is CASRFSGREREQFF. The DNA for the CDR3 is TGTGCCAGCAGATTTAGCGGGAGGGAGCGTGAGCAGTTCTTC.